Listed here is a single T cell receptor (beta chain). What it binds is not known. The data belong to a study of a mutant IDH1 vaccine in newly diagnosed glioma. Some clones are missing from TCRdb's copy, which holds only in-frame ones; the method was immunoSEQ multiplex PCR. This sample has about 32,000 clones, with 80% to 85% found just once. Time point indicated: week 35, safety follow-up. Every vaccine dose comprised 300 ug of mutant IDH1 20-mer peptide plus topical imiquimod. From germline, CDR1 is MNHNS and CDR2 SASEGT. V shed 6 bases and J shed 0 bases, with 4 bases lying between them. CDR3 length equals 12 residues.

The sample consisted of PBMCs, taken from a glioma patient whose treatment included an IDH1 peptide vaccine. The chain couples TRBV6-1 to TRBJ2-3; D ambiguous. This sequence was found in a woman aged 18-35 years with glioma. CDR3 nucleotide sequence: TGTGCCAGCAGGCGGAGCACAGATACGCAGTATTTT. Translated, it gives CASRRSTDTQYF.